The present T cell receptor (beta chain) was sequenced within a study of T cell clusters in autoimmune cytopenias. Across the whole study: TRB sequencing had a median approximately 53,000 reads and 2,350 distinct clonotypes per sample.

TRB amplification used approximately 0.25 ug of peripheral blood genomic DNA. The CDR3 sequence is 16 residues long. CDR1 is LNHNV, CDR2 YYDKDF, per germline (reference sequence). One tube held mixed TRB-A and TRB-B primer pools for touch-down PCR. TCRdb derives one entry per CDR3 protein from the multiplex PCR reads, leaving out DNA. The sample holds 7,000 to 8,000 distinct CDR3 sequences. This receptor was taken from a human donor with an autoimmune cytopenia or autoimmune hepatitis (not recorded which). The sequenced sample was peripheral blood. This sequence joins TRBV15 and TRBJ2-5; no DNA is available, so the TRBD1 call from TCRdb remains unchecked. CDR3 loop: CATSRDFGQRGETQYF.